This section outlines one T cell receptor (beta chain) sequence together with its context. TCRdb's table, derived via immunoSEQ multiplex PCR, lists solely in-frame clones and lacks some. This table holds around 65,000 clones, around four fifths found once. Trimming pared 0 bases from V and 2 bases from J, leaving 7 bases between. Germline values: CDR1 MNHEY, CDR2 SVGAGI. The CDR3 spans 14 residues. This sample stems from a study of blood T cell repertoires in COVID-19. Overall study context: Specimens from acute and convalescent COVID-19 originated in the United States, Italy and Spain.

V usage is TRBV6-5 and J usage is TRBJ2-5; D not certain. This TCR came from a human donor in a cohort sampled during active COVID-19. Input material: peripheral blood. DNA of the CDR3: TGTGCCAGCAGTTACTCGGGCCCACAAGAGACCCAGTACTTC. Protein product: CASSYSGPQETQYF.